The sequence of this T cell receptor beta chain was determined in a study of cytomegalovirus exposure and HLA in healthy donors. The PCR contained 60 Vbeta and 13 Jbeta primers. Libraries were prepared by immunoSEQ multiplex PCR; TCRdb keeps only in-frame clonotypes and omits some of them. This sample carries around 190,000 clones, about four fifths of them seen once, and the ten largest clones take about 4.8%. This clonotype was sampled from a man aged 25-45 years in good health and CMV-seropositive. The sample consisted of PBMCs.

CDR3 residues: CASSIMGGGYEQYF. In DNA form, the CDR3 reads TGTGCCAGCAGCATTATGGGCGGGGGCTACGAGCAGTACTTC. This chain links TRBV5-5 with TRBJ2-7, with TRBD2 matching 7 bases. Looked up from germline, CDR1 is SGHKS and CDR2 is YYEKEE (reference sequence). Losses at the gene ends were 4 bases for V and 3 bases for J; bases not matched to a gene: 7. The CDR3 consists of 14 residues.